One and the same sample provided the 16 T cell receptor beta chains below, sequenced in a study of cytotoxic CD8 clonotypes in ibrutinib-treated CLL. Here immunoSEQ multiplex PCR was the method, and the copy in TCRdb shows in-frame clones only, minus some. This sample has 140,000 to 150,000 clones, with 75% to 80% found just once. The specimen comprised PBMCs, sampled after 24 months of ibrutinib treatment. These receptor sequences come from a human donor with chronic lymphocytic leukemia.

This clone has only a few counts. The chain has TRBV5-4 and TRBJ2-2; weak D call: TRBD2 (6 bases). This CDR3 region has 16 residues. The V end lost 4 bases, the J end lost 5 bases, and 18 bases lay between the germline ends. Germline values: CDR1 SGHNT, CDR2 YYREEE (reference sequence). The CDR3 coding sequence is TGTGCCAGCAGCCCGGTCGGGGGAGTAGGGACCGGGGAGCTGTTTTTT. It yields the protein CASSPVGGVGTGELFF.

The CDR3 DNA follows: TGTGCCAGCAGTTACGGTGTAACCCAGGTGGGGGAGCAGTACTTC. It specifies CASSYGVTQVGEQYF. The chain has TRBV6-5 and TRBJ2-7; D unresolved. The CDR3 runs 15 residues. Trimming took 2 bases from V and 7 from J, leaving 18 bases between them. The V gene's germline CDR1 is MNHEY and CDR2 SVGAGI.

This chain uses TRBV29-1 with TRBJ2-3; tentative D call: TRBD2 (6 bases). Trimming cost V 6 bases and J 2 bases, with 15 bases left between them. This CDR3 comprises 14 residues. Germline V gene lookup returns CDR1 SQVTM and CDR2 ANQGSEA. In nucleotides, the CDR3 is TGCAGCGTGGAGGGGCGGCTCCCCACAGATACGCAGTATTTT. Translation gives CSVEGRLPTDTQYF.

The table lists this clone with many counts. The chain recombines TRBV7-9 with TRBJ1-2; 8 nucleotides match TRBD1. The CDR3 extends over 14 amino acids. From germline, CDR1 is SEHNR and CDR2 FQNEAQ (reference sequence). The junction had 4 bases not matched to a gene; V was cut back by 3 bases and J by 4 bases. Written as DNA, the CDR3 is TGTGCCAGCAGCTTTGCAGGGACAGGCTATGGCTACACCTTC. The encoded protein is CASSFAGTGYGYTF.

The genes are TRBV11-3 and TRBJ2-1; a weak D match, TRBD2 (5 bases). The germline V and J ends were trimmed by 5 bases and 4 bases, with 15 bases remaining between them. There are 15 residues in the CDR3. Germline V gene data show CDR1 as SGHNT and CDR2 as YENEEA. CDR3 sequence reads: CASSPGLTVYNEQFF. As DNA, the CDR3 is TGTGCCAGCAGCCCAGGACTTACAGTTTACAATGAGCAGTTCTTC.

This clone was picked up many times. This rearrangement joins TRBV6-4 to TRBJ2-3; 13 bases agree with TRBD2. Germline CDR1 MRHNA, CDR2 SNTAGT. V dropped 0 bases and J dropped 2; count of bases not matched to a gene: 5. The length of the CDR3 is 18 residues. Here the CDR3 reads CASSDSAGTSGATDTQYF. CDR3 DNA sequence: TGTGCCAGCAGTGACTCCGCCGGGACTAGCGGGGCCACAGATACGCAGTATTTT.

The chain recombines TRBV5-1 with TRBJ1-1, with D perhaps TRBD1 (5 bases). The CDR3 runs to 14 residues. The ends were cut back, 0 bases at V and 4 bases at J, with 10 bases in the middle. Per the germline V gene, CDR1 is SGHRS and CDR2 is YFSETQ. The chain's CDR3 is CASSLEAGGTEAFF. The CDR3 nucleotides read TGCGCCAGCAGCTTGGAGGCTGGGGGCACTGAAGCTTTCTTT.

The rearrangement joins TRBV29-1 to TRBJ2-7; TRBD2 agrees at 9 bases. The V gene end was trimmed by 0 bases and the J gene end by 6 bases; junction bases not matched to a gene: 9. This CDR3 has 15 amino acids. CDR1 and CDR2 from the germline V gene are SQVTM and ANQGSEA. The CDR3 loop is CSVEDRASGDPEQYF. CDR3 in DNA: TGCAGCGTTGAAGATCGGGCTAGCGGGGACCCCGAGCAGTACTTC.

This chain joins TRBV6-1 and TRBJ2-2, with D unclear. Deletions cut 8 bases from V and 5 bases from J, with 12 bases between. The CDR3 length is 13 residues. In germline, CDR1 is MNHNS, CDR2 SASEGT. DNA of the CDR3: TGTGCCAGCCGACCCACTGGGACCGGGGAGCTGTTTTTT. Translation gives CASRPTGTGELFF.

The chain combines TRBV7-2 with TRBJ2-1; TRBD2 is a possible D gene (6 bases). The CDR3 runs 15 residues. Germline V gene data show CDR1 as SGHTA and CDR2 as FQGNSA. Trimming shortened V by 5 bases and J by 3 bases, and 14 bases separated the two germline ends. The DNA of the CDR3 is TGTGCCAGCAGCCCAGCCCGGGACTTCTACAATGAGCAGTTCTTC. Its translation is CASSPARDFYNEQFF.

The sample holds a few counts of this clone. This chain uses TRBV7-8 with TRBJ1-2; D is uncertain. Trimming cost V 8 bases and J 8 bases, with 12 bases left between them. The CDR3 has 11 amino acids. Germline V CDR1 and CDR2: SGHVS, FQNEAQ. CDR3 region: CASSPVGGYTF. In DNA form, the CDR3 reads TGTGCCAGCTCTCCGGTGGGGGGCTACACCTTC.

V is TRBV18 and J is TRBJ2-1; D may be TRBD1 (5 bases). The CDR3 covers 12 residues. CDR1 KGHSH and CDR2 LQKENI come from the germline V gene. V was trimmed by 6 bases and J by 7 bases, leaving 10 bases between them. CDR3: CASSTRGNEQFF. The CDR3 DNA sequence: TGTGCCAGCTCGACAAGGGGTAATGAGCAGTTCTTC.

CDR3 loop: CASSLGLAGGGFF. As DNA, the CDR3 is TGTGCCAGCAGCTTGGGGCTAGCGGGAGGTGGGTTCTTC. The V and J genes are TRBV5-6 and TRBJ2-1, with 11 positions matching TRBD2. This CDR3 region has 13 residues. Germline V gene data show CDR1 as SGHDT and CDR2 as YYEEEE. The V segment lost 0 bases and the J segment 15 bases; nucleotides outside the gene matches: 5.

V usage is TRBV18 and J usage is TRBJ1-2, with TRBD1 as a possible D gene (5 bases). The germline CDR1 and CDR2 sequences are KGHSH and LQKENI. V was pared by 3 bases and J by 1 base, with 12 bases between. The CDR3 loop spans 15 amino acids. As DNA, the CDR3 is TGTGCCAGCTCACCGGAGGGGACGAGTAACTATGGCTACACCTTC. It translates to CASSPEGTSNYGYTF.

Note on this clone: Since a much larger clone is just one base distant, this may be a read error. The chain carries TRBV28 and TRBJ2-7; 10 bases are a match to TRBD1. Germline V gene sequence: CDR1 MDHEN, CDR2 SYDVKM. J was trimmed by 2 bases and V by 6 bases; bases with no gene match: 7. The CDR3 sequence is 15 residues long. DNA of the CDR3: TGTGCCAGCAGCCCCGGGACAGGGGTGCCCTACGAGCAGTACTTC. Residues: CASSPGTGVPYEQYF.

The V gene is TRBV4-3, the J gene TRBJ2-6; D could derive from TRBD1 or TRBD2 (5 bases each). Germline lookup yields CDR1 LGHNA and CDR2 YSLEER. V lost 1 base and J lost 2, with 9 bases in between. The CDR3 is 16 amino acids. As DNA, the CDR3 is TGCGCCAGCAGCCAAGTGGGGGTCCCTGGGGCCAACGTCCTGACTTTC. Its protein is CASSQVGVPGANVLTF.